This T cell receptor (beta chain) stems from a study of T cell responses to AZD1222 COVID-19 vaccine. A remark on this clone: Its antigen is unidentified.

It was second doses at about 4 or about 12 weeks that were pooled. Produced via immunoSEQ multiplex PCR; TCRdb's table is partial and in-frame only. The table records about 120,000 clones, about 85% of them present only once. Whole-study findings and limits: AZD1222 recipients seropositive at baseline numbered only six or seven. Rises in breadth and depth of Spike-specific TCRs came after two AZD1222 doses. Females made up more of the donors, who were largely white British, and clonal diversity may have come out too low.

The source is an adult who received the AZD1222 COVID-19 vaccine. The starting material was peripheral blood, obtained 28 days after the second AZD1222 dose.

CDR3 bases: TGCGCCAGCAGCCAAGATAGGGGGACAGATACGCAGTATTTT. Its translation: CASSQDRGTDTQYF. The rearrangement links TRBV4-3 to TRBJ2-3; perhaps TRBD1 as D (6 bases). CDR3 length: 14 residues. Per the germline V gene, CDR1 is LGHNA and CDR2 is YSLEER. V was clipped by 0 bases and J by 3 bases, with 7 bases between them.